A selection of T cell receptor beta chains follows, all from one sample in a study of T cells in Graves' hyperthyroidism and ophthalmopathy. TCRdb passed the multiplex PCR reads through MiXCR, listing each CDR3 protein once. The sample has around 520,000 distinct CDR3 sequences, around 13% seen once. The sequenced material came from blood. The receptors come from a woman between 40 and 50 years old with Graves' hyperthyroidism. The CDR3 runs from the conserved cysteine through the conserved F or W. The D gene is left open where the match is weak. Clone size, where shown, is once, few, many, or a class for clones that have expanded.

>.|TRBV30|TRBJ1-1|.
TGTGCCCAGCTGCTCCGTGGGAGGGAGGACACTGAAGCTTTCTTT
CAQLLRGREDTEAFF
>few|TRBV19|TRBJ1-5|TRBD1
TGTGCCAGTAGTAACAACAGGGACAGATCGACGAAAAATCAGCCCCAGCATTTT
CASSNNRDRSTKNQPQHF
>.|TRBV7-8|TRBJ2-5|TRBD1
TGTGCCAGCAGCGTGGGACAGGGGGCGGGAAAGACCCAGTACTTC
CASSVGQGAGKTQYF
>few|TRBV7-2|TRBJ1-6|.
TGTGCCAGCAGCCCCACAAGCTCCTATAATTCACCCCTCCACTTT
CASSPTSSYNSPLHF
>many|TRBV27|TRBJ1-2|TRBD1
TGTGCCAGCAGTTTGCGGACAGGGTTTGGTGGCTACACCTTC
CASSLRTGFGGYTF
>many|TRBV10-3|TRBJ2-2|.
TGTGCCATCAGTGGATGGGCTAGCGAAGACACCGGGGAGCTGTTTTTT
CAISGWASEDTGELFF
>.|TRBV5-1|TRBJ2-1|TRBD2
TGCGCCAGCACCGCGCCGGGACTAGCGGGAGGCCTCGCCTTAGATGAGCAGTTCTTC
CASTAPGLAGGLALDEQFF
>many|TRBV28|TRBJ2-3|TRBD2
TGTGCCAGCAGTTTACCGGGACTAGGGGTGGTCACAGATACGCAGTATTTT
CASSLPGLGVVTDTQYF
>many|TRBV20-1|TRBJ2-7|TRBD2
TGCAGTGCGCTGACCAACCGGAACGGACTAGGGAGGTACGAGCAGTACTTC
CSALTNRNGLGRYEQYF
>many|TRBV27|TRBJ1-1|.
TGTGCCAGCGGGGTCCTTGGTGGGAGCACTGAAGCTTTCTTT
CASGVLGGSTEAFF
>many|TRBV18|TRBJ2-2|.
TGTGCCAGCTCACCAGGGGGGAACACCGGGGAGCTGTTTTTT
CASSPGGNTGELFF
>many|TRBV3-1|TRBJ2-3|TRBD2
TGTGCCAGCAGCCAGACCGTAAGAGCGGGAGGCACAGATACGCAGTATTTT
CASSQTVRAGGTDTQYF
>many|TRBV28|TRBJ1-5|.
TGTGCCAGCAGTCCCCCGAGGGGCAATCAGCCCCAGCATTTT
CASSPPRGNQPQHF
>many|TRBV12-3/TRBV12-4|TRBJ2-1|TRBD2
TGTGCCAGCAGTAGCGGGGCGGGAGTGATTGTTAGGAATGAGCAGTTCTTC
CASSSGAGVIVRNEQFF
>many|TRBV18|TRBJ2-4|.
TGTGCCAGCTCACCCCTCGGGCTACCCGATCTCACATTTCAGTACTTC
CASSPLGLPDLTFQYF
>few|TRBV4-1|TRBJ1-3|.
TGCGCCAGCAGCCAAGCGGGCGGGGGGACCCGGTCTGGAAACACCATATATTTT
CASSQAGGGTRSGNTIYF
>few|TRBV5-6|TRBJ2-3|TRBD2
TGTGCCAGCAGCTTGTTTCTAGCGGAGGATACGCAGTATTTT
CASSLFLAEDTQYF
>many|TRBV4-1|TRBJ1-5|TRBD1
TGCGCCAGCAGCCCAAGGACAGGGGATCTCCTAAATCAGCCCCAGCATTTT
CASSPRTGDLLNQPQHF
>many|TRBV20-1|TRBJ2-3|.
TGCAGTGCTAGAGTGGGAACAGATACGCAGTATTTT
CSARVGTDTQYF
>few|TRBV19|TRBJ1-2|.
TGTGCCAGTAGTATAGAGGCCAGGGGACGGGGCTACACCTTC
CASSIEARGRGYTF
>many|TRBV2|TRBJ2-4|TRBD2
TGTGCCAGCAGTGAAGAGCGGGAGGCGTTTCAGTACTTC
CASSEEREAFQYF
>.|TRBV4-1|TRBJ1-1|.
TGCGCCAGCAGCCACCAAGACAGGCCGAACACTGAAGCTTTCTTT
CASSHQDRPNTEAFF
>many|TRBV7-2|TRBJ2-1|.
TGTGCCAGCAGCTTAGTAGGGGGGAAGGGGTCCTACAATGAGCAGTTCTTC
CASSLVGGKGSYNEQFF
>many|TRBV19|TRBJ2-7|TRBD2
TGTGCCAGTAGTCCAGGACTAGCGGGAGACGGCGAGCAGTACTTC
CASSPGLAGDGEQYF
>many|TRBV11-2|TRBJ2-5|.
TGTGCCAGCAGCTTACCCCGAGCCCGGGAGACCCAGTACTTC
CASSLPRARETQYF
>.|TRBV5-1|TRBJ1-2|.
TGCGCCAGCAGCCCGGAACTGACGCGCGGCTACACCTTC
CASSPELTRGYTF
>few|TRBV24-1|TRBJ1-1|.
TGTGCCACCAGGACTAACAGAGGGGAAGCTTTCTTT
CATRTNRGEAFF
>.|TRBV27|TRBJ2-1|TRBD2
TGTGCCAGCAGTTTACGACGGGAGGGCCCGGATGAGCAGTTCTTC
CASSLRREGPDEQFF
>many|TRBV7-9|TRBJ2-7|TRBD1
TGTGCCAGCCGCCGCGTGGGACAGGGGCTCCACGAGCAGTACTTC
CASRRVGQGLHEQYF
>few|TRBV14|TRBJ2-2|TRBD2
TGTGCCAGCAGCCGATCTAGCGGGATCGCGGCCGGGGAGCTGTTTTTT
CASSRSSGIAAGELFF
>many|TRBV5-1|TRBJ2-2|.
TGCGCCAGCAGCTTGGAGTCGAACACCGGGGAGCTGTTTTTT
CASSLESNTGELFF
>.|TRBV19|TRBJ2-5|TRBD1
TGTGCCAGTAGTATGTTGGGGACAGTCTCCCAAGAGACCCAGTACTTC
CASSMLGTVSQETQYF
>many|TRBV11-2|TRBJ2-7|.
TGTGCCAGCAGCCCAGGGAAAGCCTCGCCCTACGAGCAGTACTTC
CASSPGKASPYEQYF
>.|TRBV6-1|TRBJ1-2|.
TGTGCCAGCAGTTACAGGGTTGGGGTCGGCTACACCTTC
CASSYRVGVGYTF
>.|TRBV3-1|TRBJ1-3|TRBD1
TGTGCCAGCAGCCATAGGGACAGGGGGCGATCTGGAAACACCATATATTTT
CASSHRDRGRSGNTIYF
>.|TRBV19|TRBJ2-3|TRBD2
TGTGCCAGTAGTATACGGACTAGTGCCACAGATACGCAGTATTTT
CASSIRTSATDTQYF
>few|TRBV19|TRBJ1-1|.
TGTGCCAGTAGTATATCTGGGATGAACACTGAAGCTTTCTTT
CASSISGMNTEAFF
>.|TRBV5-8|TRBJ1-3|.
TGTGCCAGCAGCTTTGGGCAGAAGAGCTCTGGAAACACCATATATTTT
CASSFGQKSSGNTIYF
>few|TRBV5-8|TRBJ1-6|.
TGTGCCAGCAGCTTGGAAGCAGGCGGATATAATTCACCCCTCCACTTT
CASSLEAGGYNSPLHF
>many|TRBV20-1|TRBJ2-1|.
TGCAGTGCTAGACCCTTTAGCGTCAGGTCACAGTTCTTC
CSARPFSVRSQFF
>many|TRBV7-3|TRBJ2-3|.
TGTGCCAGCAGCTTAGGATCAGAGGGGACAGATACGCAGTATTTT
CASSLGSEGTDTQYF
>many|TRBV12-3/TRBV12-4|TRBJ1-3|TRBD1
TGTGCCAGCAGTCCAGCCACGGGACAGATCAAGGAAGAGGGAAACACCATATATTTT
CASSPATGQIKEEGNTIYF
>many|TRBV11-3|TRBJ1-1|.
TGTGCCAGCAGCGCACAGGGTCTGGGGAACACTGAAGCTTTCTTT
CASSAQGLGNTEAFF
>.|TRBV5-4|TRBJ2-7|TRBD1
TGTGCCAGCAGCTCGGGGACAGGCATTAGCTACGAGCGGTACTTC
CASSSGTGISYERYF
>few|TRBV10-3|TRBJ2-7|.
TGTGCCATCAGTGGCCCTAGCTACGAGCAGTACTTC
CAISGPSYEQYF
>many|TRBV20-1|TRBJ1-5|TRBD1
TGCAGTGCCGAGGGACTACAGGGGAGATATCAGCCCCAGCATTTT
CSAEGLQGRYQPQHF